Below are 29 T cell receptor beta chains sequenced from a single sample in a study of vaccination effects on CD4 cells after COVID-19 (dated by TCRdb to the early 2020s). After 10 days of culture, CD4+ T cells were isolated with the EasySep CD4+ T cell isolation kit. The method was the immunoSEQ multiplex PCR assay. TCRdb provides this immuneACCESS table in a form limited to in-frame rearrangements. Some clones are lacking; in checked studies, under half of them reflect an unresolved V gene, and why the rest are absent is not known. A total of around 27,000 clones appear in this sample, approximately 60% of them only once. 9.9% of the sample rests with the top ten. These receptors have no known antigen. Specimen: CD4+ T cells from PBMCs cultured without peptide, collected before COVID-19 vaccination. The receptors shown here come from a human donor who received a COVID-19 vaccine.

A few counts support this clone. V usage is TRBV28 and J usage is TRBJ1-5; possibly TRBD1 for D (6 bases). Trimming cost V 2 bases and J 3 bases, with 11 bases left between them. CDR3 length equals 15 residues. Germline-derived CDR1 and CDR2 are MDHEN and SYDVKM. CDR3 sequence (DNA): TGTGCCAGCAGTTTACTCACAGGGAACAATCAGCCCCAGCATTTT. As protein: CASSLLTGNNQPQHF.

This chain joins TRBV3-1 (or the pseudogene TRBV3-2) and TRBJ1-1, with TRBD1 matching 8 bases. The CDR3 length is 16 residues. CDR1 LGHDT and CDR2 YNNKEL come from the germline V gene (reference sequence). V dropped 4 bases and J dropped 3; count of bases not matched to a gene: 10. The CDR3 protein is CASSPQTTGVYTEAFF. CDR3 sequence (DNA): TGTGCCAGCAGCCCACAAACGACAGGGGTCTACACTGAAGCTTTCTTT.

V and J are TRBV6-2 or TRBV6-3 and TRBJ1-1; no clear D gene. The CDR3 runs to 12 residues. The germline CDR1 and CDR2 sequences are MNHEY and SVGEGT. V gave up 4 bases and J gave up 4 bases, with 7 bases separating them. In DNA form, the CDR3 reads TGTGCCAGCAGTTCCCGCACCACTGAAGCTTTCTTT. It encodes CASSSRTTEAFF.

CDR3 nucleotides: TGTGCCAGCAGCTTCAGGGTCCTGGACGAGCAGTACTTC. Translated: CASSFRVLDEQYF. V gene TRBV7-2 combines with J gene TRBJ2-7, with D perhaps TRBD1 (5 bases). V lost 3 bases and J 5 bases, leaving 11 bases between the germline ends. The length of the CDR3 is 13 residues. Germline CDR1 and CDR2: SGHTA and FQGNSA.

This clone was seen only a few times. This chain connects TRBV30 to TRBJ1-1, with 9 bases aligning to TRBD1. The ends lost 2 bases at V and 2 bases at J; junction bases unmatched: 3. The CDR3 runs to 14 residues. Germline-derived CDR1 and CDR2 are GTSNPN and SVGIG (reference sequence). CDR3 sequence (DNA): TGTGCCTGGAGTACGGGACAGGGTAACACTGAAGCTTTCTTT. It yields the protein CAWSTGQGNTEAFF.

This sequence joins TRBV9 and TRBJ2-5; 8 positions agree with TRBD1. Trimming at V came to 3 bases and at J to 5 bases, leaving 9 bases not matched to a gene. Germline loops: CDR1 SGDLS, CDR2 YYNGEE. The CDR3 is 15 residues long. CDR3 in amino acids: CASSASGQVIETQYF. CDR3 nucleotide sequence: TGTGCCAGCAGCGCATCGGGACAGGTGATTGAGACCCAGTACTTC.

V usage is TRBV29-1 and J usage is TRBJ2-1; 12 positions agree with TRBD1. This CDR3 spans 16 amino acids. Losses at the gene ends were 4 bases for V and 8 bases for J; bases not matched to a gene: 12. From germline, CDR1 is SQVTM and CDR2 ANQGSEA. In nucleotides, the CDR3 is TGCAGCGTTGTTGGGGACAGGGGGCGCTTGGGGGATGAGCAGTTCTTC. This codes for CSVVGDRGRLGDEQFF.

This clone has only a few counts. The chain recombines TRBV7-2 with TRBJ1-5, with unresolved D. The V gene lost 10 bases and the J gene lost 0 bases, with 10 bases spanning the gap. Per germline, CDR1 SGHTA and CDR2 FQGNSA. The CDR3 is 13 amino acids. The CDR3 region is CATSRNSNQPQHF. CDR3 bases: TGTGCCACCTCTAGGAATAGCAATCAGCCCCAGCATTTT.

The genes are TRBV20-1 and TRBJ2-3; the match to TRBD2 covers 7 bases. The germline CDR1 and CDR2 sequences are DFQATT and SNEGSKA (reference sequence). V was pared by 3 bases and J by 4 bases, with 13 bases of the junction left unmatched. This CDR3 contains 16 residues. The CDR3 DNA reads as TGCAGTGCTAGTGGGTCTCCTAGCGGAACCGCAGATACGCAGTATTTT. As protein: CSASGSPSGTADTQYF.

The V gene is TRBV15, the J gene TRBJ1-6; 8 bases match TRBD1. CDR1 is LNHNV and CDR2 is YYDKDF in the germline V gene (reference sequence). V shed 8 bases and J 0 bases; nucleotides not matched to a gene: 6. This CDR3 spans 16 amino acids. The CDR3: CATSGQDSSYNSPLHF. CDR3 DNA: TGTGCCACCTCGGGACAGGACAGCTCCTATAATTCACCCCTCCACTTT.

The rearrangement uses TRBV4-1 and TRBJ2-3, with unresolved D. This CDR3 region has 14 residues. CDR1 is MGHRA and CDR2 is YSYEKL in the germline V gene. Trimming removed 4 bases from V and 5 bases from J, with 13 bases in between. This CDR3 reads CASSRAPAGDTQYF. The CDR3 nucleotides read TGCGCCAGCAGCCGCGCACCGGCTGGAGATACGCAGTATTTT.

The chain joins TRBV19 to TRBJ2-1; weak D call: TRBD1 (6 bases). This CDR3 is built from 15 residues. V lost 4 bases and J lost 8, with 18 bases in between. Per germline, CDR1 LNHDA and CDR2 SQIVND (reference sequence). CDR3 sequence reads: CASSRTVPPRDEQFF. The CDR3 bases are TGTGCCAGTAGTAGGACAGTACCCCCCAGGGATGAGCAGTTCTTC. Using reference TRBV19 and TRBJ2-1 for the parts outside the CDR3, the full variable domain is DGGITQSPKYLFRKEGQNVTLSCEQNLNHDAMYWYRQDPGQGLRLIYYSQIVNDFQKGDIAEGYSVSREKKESFPLTVTSAQKNPTAFYLCASSRTVPPRDEQFFGPGTRLTVL.

The chain has TRBV7-9 and TRBJ2-5; D gene ambiguous. Trimming removed 5 bases at V and 0 bases at J, with 16 bases between. Germline CDR1 and CDR2: SEHNR and FQNEAQ (reference sequence). The CDR3 consists of 16 residues. The CDR3 here is CASSRLLPVYQETQYF. The CDR3 DNA follows: TGTGCCAGCAGCCGTCTTCTTCCAGTGTACCAAGAGACCCAGTACTTC.

The chain recombines TRBV18 with TRBJ1-5; 11 nucleotides match TRBD1. CDR1 and CDR2 (germline): KGHSH, LQKENI. The CDR3 totals 14 residues. V was clipped by 4 bases and J by 11 bases; unmatched bases: 7. The CDR3 region is CASSRRTGGSSQHF. DNA of the CDR3: TGTGCCAGCTCACGACGGACAGGGGGCTCGTCCCAGCATTTT.

The V gene is TRBV2, the J gene TRBJ2-5; no clear D gene. The CDR3 is 10 residues long. The germline V and J ends were trimmed by 8 bases and 6 bases, with 7 bases remaining between them. The V gene's germline CDR1 is SNHLY and CDR2 FYNNEI. This chain's CDR3 is CASVVKTQYF. The CDR3, as DNA: TGTGCCAGCGTCGTAAAGACCCAGTACTTC.

V usage is TRBV6-5 and J usage is TRBJ1-2; maybe TRBD1 (6 bases). The CDR3 extends over 13 amino acids. Germline CDR1 is MNHEY and CDR2 is SVGAGI. V was trimmed by 6 bases and J by 1 base, leaving 9 bases between them. The CDR3 bases are TGTGCCAGCAGCGTAGGGGGTAACTATGGCTACACCTTC. It translates to CASSVGGNYGYTF.

The chain joins TRBV19 to TRBJ2-7, with 9 positions matching TRBD2. The trim removed 4 bases at V and 0 bases at J, leaving 4 bases unmatched. The germline gives CDR1 LNHDA, CDR2 SQIVND (reference sequence). This CDR3 comprises 15 residues. CDR3 sequence: CASSTSGESSYEQYF. CDR3 in DNA: TGTGCCAGTAGTACTAGCGGGGAGAGCTCCTACGAGCAGTACTTC.

This clone appeared a few times. This sequence joins TRBV19 and TRBJ2-1; D is undetermined. This CDR3 region has 14 residues. Per germline, CDR1 LNHDA and CDR2 SQIVND (reference sequence). The V gene lost 1 base and the J gene lost 5 bases, with 9 bases spanning the gap. CDR3 in amino acids: CASSIGLPHNEQFF. The CDR3 region has the DNA TGTGCCAGTAGTATAGGGTTACCCCACAATGAGCAGTTCTTC.

This clone was counted once. This chain joins TRBV27 and TRBJ2-5; 8 bases map to TRBD2. This CDR3 has 16 residues. Germline values: CDR1 MNHEY, CDR2 SMNVEV (reference sequence). Losses at the gene ends were 6 bases for V and 5 bases for J; bases not matched to a gene: 14. CDR3 sequence: CASSRGRLASTETQYF. The DNA of the CDR3 is TGTGCCAGCAGCCGTGGGAGACTAGCGAGTACGGAGACCCAGTACTTC.

Concerning this clone itself: This may arise from a read error, as a much more abundant clone is one base away. This chain links TRBV3-1 (or the pseudogene TRBV3-2) with TRBJ1-2; 7 positions match TRBD1. With 4 bases clipped from V and 3 bases from J, the junction kept 2 bases outside the gene matches. The CDR3 runs 13 residues. Per germline, CDR1 LGHDT and CDR2 YNNKEL (reference sequence). CDR3 DNA sequence: TGTGCCAGCAGCCCCGGACAGGACTATGGCTACACCTTC. Its translation is CASSPGQDYGYTF.

The CDR3 protein is CASSQPGRRNEKLFF. The CDR3 DNA sequence: TGCGCCAGCAGCCAACCGGGACGGAGAAATGAAAAACTGTTTTTT. The genes are TRBV4-1 and TRBJ1-4; possible D gene TRBD1, 5 bases. The CDR3 is made up of 15 amino acids. V shed 2 bases and J shed 5 bases, with 12 bases lying between them. Germline V lookup: CDR1 MGHRA, CDR2 YSYEKL.

The V call is TRBV15, the J call TRBJ2-5; TRBD2 aligns across 10 bases. J lost 5 bases, V lost 5 bases, and 14 bases had no gene match. The germline CDR1 and CDR2 sequences are LNHNV and YYDKDF (reference sequence). This CDR3 spans 17 amino acids. The CDR3 spells CATSETVAGGVPETQYF. In DNA form, the CDR3 reads TGTGCCACCAGCGAGACTGTAGCGGGAGGCGTACCCGAGACCCAGTACTTC.

This sequence joins TRBV7-9 and TRBJ1-4; perhaps TRBD1 as D (5 bases). The V gene lost 1 base and the J gene lost 6 bases, with 12 bases spanning the gap. The germline gives CDR1 SEHNR, CDR2 FQNEAQ (reference sequence). This CDR3 is built from 15 residues. The CDR3 reads CASSLEGTLYEKLFF. The CDR3 DNA reads as TGTGCCAGCAGCTTAGAAGGGACGTTGTATGAAAAACTGTTTTTT.

This rearrangement joins TRBV18 to TRBJ1-6; D is possibly TRBD1 (6 bases). The V gene lost 5 bases and the J gene lost 2 bases, with 10 bases spanning the gap. Germline V lookup: CDR1 KGHSH, CDR2 LQKENI. The CDR3 length is 15 residues. Written as DNA, the CDR3 is TGTGCCAGCTCATCGGGGGCCCCCTATAATTCACCCCTCCACTTT. Its protein product is CASSSGAPYNSPLHF.

There are a few counts of this clone. This chain joins TRBV6-4 and TRBJ1-5, with D maybe TRBD1 (5 bases). Germline CDR1 is MRHNA and CDR2 is SNTAGT. V was shortened by 6 bases and J by 4 bases, with 13 bases between the two germline ends. The CDR3 contains 14 residues. CDR3 residues: CASSPGPLNQPQHF. The CDR3 DNA reads TGTGCCAGCAGCCCGGGACCCCTAAATCAGCCCCAGCATTTT.

Here the CDR3 reads CASSLIGGYTDTQYF. The DNA of the CDR3 is TGTGCCAGTAGCCTGATTGGGGGTTACACAGATACGCAGTATTTT. The V and J genes are TRBV19 and TRBJ2-3; D possibly uses TRBD1 or TRBD2 (5 bases each). Germline V gene sequence: CDR1 LNHDA, CDR2 SQIVND (reference sequence). CDR3 length equals 15 residues. Between the trimmed V and J ends, which lost 6 bases and 2 bases, there was a span of 15 bases.

The table lists this clone with a count of one. J is TRBJ1-2 and V is TRBV6-1; TRBD1 is a possible D gene (6 bases). V lost 1 base and J lost 4, with 13 bases in between. This CDR3 is built from 15 residues. Germline V gene sequence: CDR1 MNHNS, CDR2 SASEGT. This chain's CDR3 is CASSEDPDRSYGYTF. CDR3 coding DNA: TGTGCCAGCAGTGAAGATCCAGACAGGAGCTATGGCTACACCTTC.

The genes are TRBV2 and TRBJ2-7; no clear D. The CDR3 runs to 13 residues. Looked up from germline, CDR1 is SNHLY and CDR2 is FYNNEI. The V gene lost 3 bases and the J gene lost 4 bases, with 10 bases spanning the gap. CDR3 region: CASSDQRAYEQYF. As DNA, the CDR3 is TGTGCCAGCAGTGATCAACGGGCTTACGAGCAGTACTTC.

The rearrangement uses TRBV12-2 and TRBJ1-1. TRBV12-2 is labeled a pseudogene. The CDR3 totals 11 residues. The CDR3 reads CASRPLPEAFF. The CDR3 DNA follows: TGTGCAAGTCGCCCTTTGCCTGAAGCTTTCTTT.